The 24 T cell receptor beta chains reported below all come from one sample, sequenced in a study of blood T cell repertoires in COVID-19. Sequencing was performed with immunoSEQ multiplex PCR; in TCRdb, only in-frame clones are kept and a portion is missing. The table shows about 62,000 clones, with 80% to 90% occurring only once. The source material was peripheral blood. The receptors here all came from a woman older than 75 with acute or convalescent COVID-19.

V gene TRBV28 combines with J gene TRBJ1-1; D is unclear. Germline CDR1 reads MDHEN; CDR2 reads SYDVKM. CDR3 length equals 13 residues. The V end lost 6 bases, the J end lost 9 bases, and 17 bases lay between the germline ends. CDR3 DNA sequence: TGTGCCAGCAGCCTGGGAGAGGGAATTAAAGCTTTCTTT. Residues: CASSLGEGIKAFF. Full variable domain (rest looked up from reference TRBV28 and TRBJ1-1): DVKVTQSSRYLVKRTGEKVFLECVQDMDHENMFWYRQDPGLGLRLIYFSYDVKMKEKGDIPEGYSVSREKKERFSLILESASTNQTSMYLCASSLGEGIKAFFGQGTRLTVV.

The chain employs TRBV28 and TRBJ1-1, with D unresolved. The germline V gene encodes CDR1 MDHEN and CDR2 SYDVKM. Trimming took off 5 bases at V and 8 bases at J, with 12 bases between the two ends. CDR3 length: 12 residues. In DNA, the CDR3 is TGTGCCAGCAGTAGACGGGGTGCGGAAGCTTTCTTT. Translating gives CASSRRGAEAFF. The full variable domain, with the rest looked up from reference TRBV28 and TRBJ1-1, is DVKVTQSSRYLVKRTGEKVFLECVQDMDHENMFWYRQDPGLGLRLIYFSYDVKMKEKGDIPEGYSVSREKKERFSLILESASTNQTSMYLCASSRRGAEAFFGQGTRLTVV.

This clone was counted between two and nine times. The J gene is TRBJ2-7, the V gene TRBV5-4, with D possibly being TRBD1 (6 bases). Trimming stripped 3 bases from V and 0 bases from J, with 13 bases between. CDR3 length equals 15 residues. Germline V lookup: CDR1 SGHNT, CDR2 YYREEE (reference sequence). CDR3 nucleotide sequence: TGTGCCAGCAGCTCCGTTGGGACATACTCCTACGAGCAGTACTTC. Protein: CASSSVGTYSYEQYF.

This clone was detected only once. The V gene is TRBV19, the J gene TRBJ2-2; 7 bases are shared with TRBD1. The CDR3 has 13 residues. Germline V gene sequence: CDR1 LNHDA, CDR2 SQIVND (reference sequence). J lost 7 bases, V lost 6 bases, and 5 bases had no gene match. CDR3 bases: TGTGCCAGTAGCCTAAGGGACAGCGGGGAGCTGTTTTTT. It yields the protein CASSLRDSGELFF. Supplemented by reference TRBV19 and TRBJ2-2, the full variable domain reads DGGITQSPKYLFRKEGQNVTLSCEQNLNHDAMYWYRQDPGQGLRLIYYSQIVNDFQKGDIAEGYSVSREKKESFPLTVTSAQKNPTAFYLCASSLRDSGELFFGEGSRLTVL.

V and J are TRBV7-9 and TRBJ2-2; D may be TRBD2 (5 bases). Trimming left V 6 bases short and J 8 bases short, with 10 bases between. This CDR3 is 12 amino acids long. The germline V gene encodes CDR1 SEHNR and CDR2 FQNEAQ (reference sequence). The CDR3 sequence is CASRRGTGELFF. The CDR3 DNA follows: TGTGCCAGCAGACGGGGTACGGGGGAGCTGTTTTTT.

CDR3 nucleotide sequence: TGTGCCAGCAGTTTAGACAGGGGAGCTGAAAAACTGTTTTTT. Protein product: CASSLDRGAEKLFF. J is TRBJ1-4 and V is TRBV27; 8 nucleotides agree with TRBD1. CDR3 length: 14 amino acids. V was clipped by 2 bases and J by 7 bases; unmatched bases: 3. Germline V lookup: CDR1 MNHEY, CDR2 SMNVEV (reference sequence).

This clone occurred a few times. The genes are TRBV6-4 and TRBJ1-2, with 8 positions matching TRBD1. CDR1 and CDR2 from the germline V gene are MRHNA and SNTAGT. The junction had 8 bases not matched to a gene; V was cut back by 2 bases and J by 6 bases. The CDR3 length is 15 residues. In nucleotides, the CDR3 is TGTGCCAGCAGTGACACGGGACAGGCCTTGGATGGCTACACCTTC. Translated: CASSDTGQALDGYTF.

The chain carries TRBV10-3 and TRBJ1-2; 7 bases fit TRBD1. Trimming removed 6 bases from V and 0 bases from J; junction bases left unmatched: 4. In germline, CDR1 is ENHRY, CDR2 SYGVKD. This CDR3 contains 14 residues. The CDR3 sequence: CAIRGDSSNYGYTF. CDR3 bases: TGTGCCATCAGGGGGGACAGCTCTAACTATGGCTACACCTTC.

The chain carries TRBV5-4 and TRBJ1-2, with D possibly being TRBD1 (6 bases). The germline gives CDR1 SGHNT, CDR2 YYREEE (reference sequence). V was trimmed by 4 bases and J by 2 bases, leaving 15 bases between them. The CDR3 runs to 15 residues. CDR3 sequence: CASSPRTVSNYGYTF. In DNA, the CDR3 is TGTGCCAGCAGCCCCCGGACAGTATCGAACTATGGCTACACCTTC.

CDR3 residues: CASSHPGGSYEQYF. CDR3 in DNA: TGTGCCAGCAGCCACCCCGGAGGGTCCTACGAGCAGTACTTC. J is TRBJ2-7 and V is TRBV3-1 (or the pseudogene TRBV3-2), with a possible D match to TRBD2 (6 bases). The germline gives CDR1 LGHDT, CDR2 YNNKEL (reference sequence). CDR3 length equals 14 residues. With 3 bases removed from V and 1 base from J, the gap between germline ends came to 10 bases.

This chain connects TRBV19 to TRBJ2-6; tentative D call: TRBD1 (5 bases). The length of the CDR3 is 14 residues. The germline V and J ends were trimmed by 7 bases and 1 base, with 8 bases remaining between them. From germline, CDR1 is LNHDA and CDR2 SQIVND (reference sequence). CDR3 protein: CASIQGSGANVLTF. CDR3 DNA: TGTGCCAGTATTCAGGGTTCTGGGGCCAACGTCCTGACTTTC.

This chain joins TRBV7-2 and TRBJ2-7; perhaps TRBD2 as D (5 bases). CDR3 length: 15 amino acids. Trimming took off 0 bases at V and 0 bases at J, with 9 bases between the two ends. Germline CDR1 and CDR2: SGHTA and FQGNSA. CDR3 nucleotides: TGTGCCAGCAGCTTAGCGGGTGGGAGCTCCTACGAGCAGTACTTC. Protein: CASSLAGGSSYEQYF.

The chain links TRBV10-3 to TRBJ2-7, with TRBD1 matching 8 bases. Germline values: CDR1 ENHRY, CDR2 SYGVKD. The V and J ends lost 6 bases and 5 bases, in that order; junction bases with no gene match: 9. The CDR3 sequence is 14 residues long. The CDR3 bases are TGTGCCATCAGGACCGCCACAGGGGGGAACGAGCAGTACTTC. This translates into CAIRTATGGNEQYF.

This rearrangement joins TRBV14 to TRBJ2-2; D is unclear. Trimming took off 4 bases at V and 1 base at J, with 10 bases between the two ends. The CDR3 contains 15 residues. Germline loops: CDR1 SGHDN, CDR2 FVKESK. CDR3 in amino acids: CASSPLSGNTGELFF. CDR3 DNA sequence: TGTGCCAGCAGCCCCCTTTCGGGGAACACCGGGGAGCTGTTTTTT. Based on the CDR3 plus reference TRBV14 and TRBJ2-2, the full variable domain is EAGVTQFPSHSVIEKGQTVTLRCDPISGHDNLYWYRRVMGKEIKFLLHFVKESKQDESGMPNNRFLAERTGGTYSTLKVQPAELEDSGVYFCASSPLSGNTGELFFGEGSRLTVL.

The V gene is TRBV19, the J gene TRBJ1-5; tentative D call: TRBD1 (5 bases). Germline assignment: CDR1 LNHDA and CDR2 SQIVND (reference sequence). The CDR3 sequence is 13 residues long. V was pared by 6 bases and J by 9 bases, with 15 bases between. CDR3 DNA sequence: TGTGCCAGTAGCAGTGGTGGGGCTGGGCCCCAGCATTTT. Its protein is CASSSGGAGPQHF.

This chain uses TRBV30 with TRBJ1-5; TRBD1 agrees at 7 bases. The junction had 12 bases not matched to a gene; V was cut back by 5 bases and J by 5 bases. Germline V lookup: CDR1 GTSNPN, CDR2 SVGIG (reference sequence). CDR3 length equals 15 residues. The CDR3 region is CAWGDPQGGDQPQHF. As DNA, the CDR3 is TGTGCCTGGGGGGATCCCCAAGGGGGCGATCAGCCCCAGCATTTT.

The V and J genes are TRBV2 and TRBJ1-5; the D is unclear. Between the trimmed V and J ends, which lost 2 bases and 5 bases, there was a span of 4 bases. CDR3 length: 12 amino acids. Looked up from germline, CDR1 is SNHLY and CDR2 is FYNNEI. Here the CDR3 DNA reads TGTGCCAGCAGTGAATCCTATCAGCCCCAGCATTTT. It codes for CASSESYQPQHF.

The genes are TRBV11-2 and TRBJ2-3; perhaps TRBD2 as D (6 bases). The V end lost 6 bases, the J end lost 0 bases, and 10 bases lay between the germline ends. CDR1 and CDR2 from the germline V gene are SGHAT and FQNNGV. The CDR3 is made up of 14 amino acids. CDR3 coding DNA: TGTGCCAGCAGTTCAGGGACTAGCACAGATACGCAGTATTTT. This encodes CASSSGTSTDTQYF.

The chain couples TRBV9 to TRBJ2-7; unclear D gene. Germline CDR1 and CDR2: SGDLS and YYNGEE. The CDR3 is made up of 14 amino acids. V shed 0 bases and J shed 3 bases, with 10 bases lying between them. The CDR3 protein is CASSVGLVGYEQYF. CDR3 bases: TGTGCCAGCAGCGTAGGACTCGTCGGCTACGAGCAGTACTTC.

The V and J genes are TRBV6-5 and TRBJ1-2; 8 bases line up with TRBD1. Germline CDR1 reads MNHEY; CDR2 reads SVGAGI. The J segment lost 8 bases and the V segment lost 0 bases, leaving 8 bases of the junction unmatched. The CDR3 is made up of 15 amino acids. The CDR3 bases are TGTGCCAGCAGTTACTCCGCGGACAGGGCGGGCGGCTACACCTTC. It codes for CASSYSADRAGGYTF.

This clone was seen a handful of times. The V and J genes are TRBV5-6 and TRBJ1-2, with 8 bases fitting TRBD1. The J segment lost 2 bases and the V segment lost 4 bases, leaving 4 bases of the junction unmatched. From germline, CDR1 is SGHDT and CDR2 YYEEEE. The CDR3 spans 14 residues. CDR3 DNA sequence: TGTGCCAGCAGCCGACAGGGGCCAAACTATGGCTACACCTTC. The encoded protein is CASSRQGPNYGYTF. Full variable domain (rest looked up from reference TRBV5-6 and TRBJ1-2): DAGVTQSPTHLIKTRGQQVTLRCSPKSGHDTVSWYQQALGQGPQFIFQYYEEEERQRGNFPDRFSGHQFPNYSSELNVNALLLGDSALYLCASSRQGPNYGYTFGSGTRLTVV.

The chain carries TRBV19 and TRBJ1-1, with 8 bases lining up with TRBD1. The CDR3 has 14 residues. After removal of 3 bases from V and 6 bases from J, the junction contained 6 bases not matched to a gene. Germline V CDR1 and CDR2: LNHDA, SQIVND (reference sequence). This CDR3 is CASSIHRGGPEAFF. CDR3 coding DNA: TGTGCCAGTAGTATCCACAGGGGGGGTCCTGAAGCTTTCTTT.

The J gene is TRBJ2-1, the V gene TRBV5-1; D is perhaps TRBD1 (6 bases). Germline CDR1 SGHRS, CDR2 YFSETQ. This CDR3 has 15 residues. V lost 6 bases to trimming and J lost 4 bases, with 17 bases between them. For the CDR3, the DNA is TGCGCCAGCAACCTAATTGGACAGACTTACAATGAGCAGTTCTTC. It is translated as CASNLIGQTYNEQFF.

The chain combines TRBV27 with TRBJ2-5; D perhaps matches TRBD2 (5 bases). This CDR3 has 13 residues. V shed 3 bases and J shed 9 bases, with 14 bases lying between them. Germline V CDR1 and CDR2: MNHEY, SMNVEV (reference sequence). The DNA for the CDR3 is TGTGCCAGCAGTTTTACCGGACTGAGCGCCCAGTACTTC. Translating gives CASSFTGLSAQYF.